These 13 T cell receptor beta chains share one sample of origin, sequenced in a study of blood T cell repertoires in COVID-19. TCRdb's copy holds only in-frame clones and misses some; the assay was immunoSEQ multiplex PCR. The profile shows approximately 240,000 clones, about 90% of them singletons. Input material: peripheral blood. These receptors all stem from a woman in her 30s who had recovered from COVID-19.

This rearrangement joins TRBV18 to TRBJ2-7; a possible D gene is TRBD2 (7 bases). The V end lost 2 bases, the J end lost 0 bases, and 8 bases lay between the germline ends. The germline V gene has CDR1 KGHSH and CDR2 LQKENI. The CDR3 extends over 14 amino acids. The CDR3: CASSPGGASYEQYF. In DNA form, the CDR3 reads TGTGCCAGCTCACCAGGGGGGGCCTCCTACGAGCAGTACTTC.

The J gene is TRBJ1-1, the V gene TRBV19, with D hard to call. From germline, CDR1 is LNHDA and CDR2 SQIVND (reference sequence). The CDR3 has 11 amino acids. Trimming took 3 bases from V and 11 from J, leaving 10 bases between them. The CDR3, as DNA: TGTGCCAGTAGTATCTGGTTGGGCGCTTTCTTT. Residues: CASSIWLGAFF. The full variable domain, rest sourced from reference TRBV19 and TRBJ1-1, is DGGITQSPKYLFRKEGQNVTLSCEQNLNHDAMYWYRQDPGQGLRLIYYSQIVNDFQKGDIAEGYSVSREKKESFPLTVTSAQKNPTAFYLCASSIWLGAFFGQGTRLTVV.

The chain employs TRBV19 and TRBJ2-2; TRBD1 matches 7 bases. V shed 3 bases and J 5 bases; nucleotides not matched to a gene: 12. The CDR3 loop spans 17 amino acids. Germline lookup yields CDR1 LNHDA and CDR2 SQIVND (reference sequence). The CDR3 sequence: CASSIGRGFMSTGELFF. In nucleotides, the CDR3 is TGTGCCAGTAGTATTGGCAGGGGGTTTATGAGTACCGGGGAGCTGTTTTTT.

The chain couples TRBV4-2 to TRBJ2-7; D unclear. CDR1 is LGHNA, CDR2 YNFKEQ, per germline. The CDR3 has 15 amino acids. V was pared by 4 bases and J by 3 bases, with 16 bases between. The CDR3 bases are TGTGCCAGCAGCCCCTCCCGTGGGTCAGGCTACGAGCAGTACTTC. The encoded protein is CASSPSRGSGYEQYF.

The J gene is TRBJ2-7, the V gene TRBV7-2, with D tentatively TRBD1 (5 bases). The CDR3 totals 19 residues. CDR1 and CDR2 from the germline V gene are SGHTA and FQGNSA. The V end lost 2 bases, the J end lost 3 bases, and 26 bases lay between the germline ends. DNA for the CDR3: TGTGCCAGCAGCTTACTTCATCGCCAGGGTCTAGGGTCACTCTACGAGCAGTACTTC. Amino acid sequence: CASSLLHRQGLGSLYEQYF.

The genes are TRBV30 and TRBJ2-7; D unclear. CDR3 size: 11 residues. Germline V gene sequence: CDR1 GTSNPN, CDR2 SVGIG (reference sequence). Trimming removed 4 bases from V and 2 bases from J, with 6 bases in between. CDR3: CAWKQPYEQYF. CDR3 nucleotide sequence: TGTGCCTGGAAACAGCCCTACGAGCAGTACTTC.

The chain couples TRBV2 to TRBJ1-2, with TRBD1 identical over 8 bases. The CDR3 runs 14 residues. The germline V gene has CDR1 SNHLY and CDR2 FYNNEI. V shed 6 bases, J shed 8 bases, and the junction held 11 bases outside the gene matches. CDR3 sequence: CASSWETGARGYTF. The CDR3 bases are TGTGCCAGCAGCTGGGAGACAGGGGCGCGGGGCTACACCTTC.

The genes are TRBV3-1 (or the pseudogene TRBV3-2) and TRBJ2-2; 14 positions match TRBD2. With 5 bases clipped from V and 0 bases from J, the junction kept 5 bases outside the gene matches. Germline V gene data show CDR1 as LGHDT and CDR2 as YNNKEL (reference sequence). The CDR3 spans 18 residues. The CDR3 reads CASSFGTSGGANTGELFF. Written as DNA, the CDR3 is TGTGCCAGCAGCTTCGGGACTAGCGGGGGCGCGAACACCGGGGAGCTGTTTTTT.

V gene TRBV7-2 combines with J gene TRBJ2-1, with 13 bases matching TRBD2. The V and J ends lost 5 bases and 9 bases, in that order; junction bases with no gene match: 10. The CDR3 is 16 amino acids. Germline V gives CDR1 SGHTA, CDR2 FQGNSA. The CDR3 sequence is CASSPGLAGALGEQFF. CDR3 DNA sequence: TGTGCCAGCAGCCCTGGACTAGCGGGGGCGTTGGGTGAGCAGTTCTTC. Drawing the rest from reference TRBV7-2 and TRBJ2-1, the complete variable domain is GAGVSQSPSNKVTEKGKDVELRCDPISGHTALYWYRQSLGQGLEFLIYFQGNSAPDKSGLPSDRFSAERTGGSVSTLTIQRTQQEDSAVYLCASSPGLAGALGEQFFGPGTRLTVL.

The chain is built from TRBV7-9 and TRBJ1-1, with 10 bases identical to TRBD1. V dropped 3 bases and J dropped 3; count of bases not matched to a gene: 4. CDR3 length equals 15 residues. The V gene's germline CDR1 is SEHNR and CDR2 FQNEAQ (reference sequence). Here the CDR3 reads CASSFRGQGYTEAFF. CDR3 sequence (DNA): TGTGCCAGCAGCTTCCGGGGACAGGGGTACACTGAAGCTTTCTTT.

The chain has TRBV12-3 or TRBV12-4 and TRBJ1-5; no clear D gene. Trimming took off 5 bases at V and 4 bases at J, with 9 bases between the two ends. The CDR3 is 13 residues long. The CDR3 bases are TGTGCCAGCAGTACTTTTGAGAATCAGCCCCAGCATTTT. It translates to CASSTFENQPQHF.

CDR3 nucleotides: TGTGCCAGCAGTTTATCAGGAGCGGGGGGATACTACGAGCAGTACTTC. Residues: CASSLSGAGGYYEQYF. This sequence joins TRBV27 and TRBJ2-7; TRBD2 matches at 9 bases. Unmatched junction bases numbered 6, after V lost 0 bases and J lost 3 bases. From germline, CDR1 is MNHEY and CDR2 SMNVEV (reference sequence). The CDR3 loop spans 16 amino acids.

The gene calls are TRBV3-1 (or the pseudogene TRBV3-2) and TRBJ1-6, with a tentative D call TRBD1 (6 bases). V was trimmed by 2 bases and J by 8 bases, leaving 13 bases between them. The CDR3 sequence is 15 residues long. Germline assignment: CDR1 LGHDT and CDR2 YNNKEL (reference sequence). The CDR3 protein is CASSQRGGVYSPLHF. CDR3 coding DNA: TGTGCCAGCAGCCAACGTGGGGGCGTTTATTCACCCCTCCACTTT.